The present T cell receptor beta chain was sequenced within a study of blood T cell repertoires in COVID-19 (dated by TCRdb to the early 2020s). For the study in its entirety: Samples from collaborators originated in the United States, Italy and Spain and spanned both the acute and convalescent phases of COVID-19. The repertoires were made available in a free public database intended to serve as a resource for research on the immune response to SARS-CoV-2. Where available, HLA class I and class II types were obtained from metadata supplied by the sample provider rather than from assay-based typing. The samples were drawn from two sources: the first 160 participants of the ongoing ImmuneRACE study, and approximately 1,300 subjects contributed by 6 global collaborators. The dataset comprised deeply sampled blood TCRbeta repertoires from subjects exposed to, actively infected with, or recovered from COVID-19. Sample metadata almost always included a de-identified subject ID, COVID-19 status, age in years and sex. The prospective study material was composed of cDNA or gDNA derived from T cells, B-cell-depleted T cells, or PBMCs. What the authors observed across the whole study: The amount of clinical and demographic metadata varied by source and participant and was provided uncurated.

Per the germline V gene, LGHNA is the CDR1 and YNFKEQ is the CDR2. There are 15 amino acids in the CDR3, from cysteine to phenylalanine inclusive. The retained sequence is limited to the CDR3, 45 bases, with the frame set at the first base. Germline trimming: 5 bases from V, 4 bases from J; junction bases outside gene matches: 7. To note about this clone: It lacks a known antigen. No base quality information exists; no much larger clone differs at one position.

Each collaborating institution followed its own protocols to collect whole blood in K2EDTA tubes. For TCRbeta analysis, collaborators shipped samples in one of three forms: frozen whole blood, isolated PBMCs, or DNA extracted from either of those sample types. The immunoSEQ Assay, a bias-controlled multiplex PCR, was used to amplify TCRbeta CDR3 regions from genomic DNA. Concerning the study's data processing: The number of nucleated cells in each sample was estimated from the amplification of reference gene primers within the assay. To quantify the absolute abundance of each unique TCRbeta CDR3 rearrangement, sequence reads were collapsed and filtered. Productive Simpson clonality was computed per sample as the square root of Simpson's diversity index over productive rearrangements. What TCRdb holds here is the immuneACCESS table cut down to in-frame rearrangements. Part of the clones is not present; checked against another copy, under half of the missing clones reflect an unresolved V gene, and the others are unexplained. The DNA gave D and trimming, while V, J and clone size come from that table. The sample data list a few hundred thousand clones, and 75% to 85% of these were observed just once. The biggest ten clones account for around 13% of the sample.

The origin of this receptor is a human donor in a cohort sampled during active COVID-19. The specimen sequenced was peripheral blood. Recombination connected TRBV4-2 to TRBJ2-7; TRBD1 matches 11 bases in the middle. In nucleotides, the sequence is TGTGCCAGCAGCGCGACGGGGACAGGGGGATACGAGCAGTACTTC. It translates as CASSATGTGGYEQYF.